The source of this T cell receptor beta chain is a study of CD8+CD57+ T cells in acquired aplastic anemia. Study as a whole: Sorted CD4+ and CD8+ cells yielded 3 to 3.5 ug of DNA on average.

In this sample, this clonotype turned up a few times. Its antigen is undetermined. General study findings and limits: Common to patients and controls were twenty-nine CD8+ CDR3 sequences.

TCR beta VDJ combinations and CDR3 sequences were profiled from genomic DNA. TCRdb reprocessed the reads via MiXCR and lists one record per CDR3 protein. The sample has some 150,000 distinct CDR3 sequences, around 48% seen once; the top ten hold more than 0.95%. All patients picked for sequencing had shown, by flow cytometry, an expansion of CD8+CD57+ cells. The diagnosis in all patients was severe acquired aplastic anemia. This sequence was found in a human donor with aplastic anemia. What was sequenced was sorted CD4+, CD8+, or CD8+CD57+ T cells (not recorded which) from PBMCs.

The CDR3 region is CRTEHTEAFF. The CDR3 region has the DNA TGCAGAACCGAACACACTGAAGCTTTCTTT. V gene TRBV29-1 combines with J gene TRBJ1-1, with D uncertain. The CDR3 totals 10 residues. Germline loops: CDR1 SQVTM, CDR2 ANQGSEA.